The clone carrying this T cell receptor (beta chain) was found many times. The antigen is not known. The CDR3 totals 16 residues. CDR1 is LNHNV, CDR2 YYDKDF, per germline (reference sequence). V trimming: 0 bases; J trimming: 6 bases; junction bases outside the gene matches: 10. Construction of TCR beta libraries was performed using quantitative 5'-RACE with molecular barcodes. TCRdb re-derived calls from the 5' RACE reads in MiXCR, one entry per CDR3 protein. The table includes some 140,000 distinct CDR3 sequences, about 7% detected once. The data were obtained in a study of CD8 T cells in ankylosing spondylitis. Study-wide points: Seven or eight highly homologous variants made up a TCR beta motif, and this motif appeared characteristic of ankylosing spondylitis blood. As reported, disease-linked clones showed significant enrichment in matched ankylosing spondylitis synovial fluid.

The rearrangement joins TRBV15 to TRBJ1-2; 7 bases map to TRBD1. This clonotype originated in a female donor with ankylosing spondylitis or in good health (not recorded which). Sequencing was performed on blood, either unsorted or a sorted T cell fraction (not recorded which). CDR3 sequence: CATSRELQRGQDGYTF. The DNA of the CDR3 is TGTGCCACCAGCAGAGAATTGCAGAGGGGGCAGGATGGCTACACCTTC.